The rows below give T cell receptor beta chains drawn from one sample of a study of shared clonotypes between healthy human individuals. Method: immunoSEQ multiplex PCR; TCRdb's copy keeps in-frame clones and lacks some. The table records fewer than 850,000 clones, around 96% of them present only once. The material sequenced was naive CD8+ T cells sorted from blood. Receptors originate from a young man in good health. Each CDR3 is given without its conserved first and last residue. Fields, in order: CDR3 protein, clone size, J gene, V gene. Rows give clone size only sometimes, using once, few, many, or a class for an expanded clone.

CDR3: ASSYVSGSYEQY; size: NA; J: TRBJ2-7; V: TRBV6-5
CDR3: ASSAGTGYEQY; size: NA; J: TRBJ2-7; V: TRBV10-1
CDR3: ASSTLAMDTQY; size: once; J: TRBJ2-3; V: TRBV28
CDR3: ASSPPPLAGDTYNEQF; size: NA; J: TRBJ2-1; V: TRBV18
CDR3: ASGTGTNNEQF; size: NA; J: TRBJ2-1; V: TRBV12-5
CDR3: ASSPLPHLYGYT; size: NA; J: TRBJ1-2; V: TRBV27
CDR3: ASSWTGATEAF; size: NA; J: TRBJ1-1; V: TRBV11-2
CDR3: ASSPPSHGEQY; size: once; J: TRBJ2-7; V: TRBV18
CDR3: ASRPRDTARTDTQY; size: NA; J: TRBJ2-3; V: TRBV11-2
CDR3: ASSDPWDSLLSYEQY; size: NA; J: TRBJ2-7; V: TRBV6-1
CDR3: ASSITGTEAF; size: NA; J: TRBJ1-1; V: TRBV19
CDR3: ATSGKEEWGYT; size: NA; J: TRBJ1-2; V: TRBV15
CDR3: ATKFHVAGEAF; size: NA; J: TRBJ1-1; V: TRBV25-1
CDR3: ASSYRVRLSVGNINEQF; size: NA; J: TRBJ2-1; V: TRBV27
CDR3: ASSYSAGPPGNTIY; size: NA; J: TRBJ1-3; V: TRBV6-5
CDR3: ASSRDSSNEKLF; size: NA; J: TRBJ1-4; V: TRBV7-9
CDR3: ASSLDPAPSTDTQY; size: NA; J: TRBJ2-3; V: TRBV11-2
CDR3: ASSFRGNTGELF; size: NA; J: TRBJ2-2; V: TRBV7-9
CDR3: SVEPRRPNTEAF; size: NA; J: TRBJ1-1; V: TRBV29-1
CDR3: ASSLPTGLYGYT; size: once; J: TRBJ1-2; V: TRBV5-5
CDR3: ASSQDRGRGNEQF; size: NA; J: TRBJ2-1; V: TRBV4-1
CDR3: ASSERLSTDTQY; size: NA; J: TRBJ2-3; V: TRBV5-4
CDR3: ASSSNLAGSSYEQY; size: NA; J: TRBJ2-7; V: TRBV28
CDR3: ASSYSGGQTNEQF; size: NA; J: TRBJ2-1; V: TRBV6-5
CDR3: ASSLRQGTYTEAF; size: NA; J: TRBJ1-1; V: TRBV5-6
CDR3: ASSIGTSGRDSSGANVLT; size: NA; J: TRBJ2-6; V: TRBV27
CDR3: ASSLVATSSYNEQF; size: NA; J: TRBJ2-1; V: TRBV7-9
CDR3: ASSYSGGTNTEAF; size: NA; J: TRBJ1-1; V: TRBV11-2
CDR3: ASSRDRGSNQPQH; size: NA; J: TRBJ1-5; V: TRBV4-2
CDR3: ASSLAAFGANVLT; size: NA; J: TRBJ2-6; V: TRBV7-2
CDR3: ASSLNVLPYEQY; size: NA; J: TRBJ2-7; V: TRBV7-9
CDR3: ASSLGHYYEQY; size: NA; J: TRBJ2-7; V: TRBV5-6
CDR3: ASSPLTSFQRGNEQF; size: NA; J: TRBJ2-1; V: TRBV5-1